This TCR beta chain comes out of a study of shared clonotypes between healthy human individuals. In the study overall: The composition of the donors was two women and a few men aged 18 to 49.

V shed 10 bases and J 8 bases; nucleotides not matched to a gene: 10. CDR1 MNHNS and CDR2 SASEGT come from the germline V gene. CDR3 length equals 14 residues. This clone showed up just a few times. Profiled with immunoSEQ multiplex PCR; TCRdb holds only in-frame clones, not every one. This table holds about 680,000 clones, around 74% found once. The origin of this receptor is a woman aged 30 to 39 in good health. The J gene is TRBJ2-1, the V gene TRBV6-1, with 11 bases matching TRBD1. The sequencing sample was made of memory CD4+ T cells sorted from blood. This sample's subset: CD45RA-negative fraction. CDR3: CAIHRTGGPDEQFF. CDR3 bases: TGTGCCATTCACCGGACAGGGGGCCCGGATGAGCAGTTCTTC.